This T cell receptor (beta chain) was recovered during a study of OX40 agonist ivuxolimab in advanced cancers. Study in general: Dose-escalation subjects each had hepatocellular carcinoma, melanoma, renal cell or head and neck cancer.

The CDR3 totals 14 residues. With V trimmed by 6 bases and J by 5 bases, 6 bases remained unmatched. CDR1 is MNHEY, CDR2 SVGAGI, per germline. The assay was immunoSEQ multiplex PCR, and TCRdb's table has in-frame clones only and misses some. Among roughly 67,000 clones listed, 85% to 90% were seen once. The TCR comes from an adult with an advanced solid tumor such as melanoma, head and neck, liver or kidney cancer. The sample in question was CD4+ or CD8+ T cells sorted from blood, obtained in a trial of the OX40 agonist ivuxolimab. J is TRBJ2-2 and V is TRBV6-5; 7 bases align to TRBD1. The DNA for the CDR3 is TGTGCCAGCAGCTCCGGGACAGTAACCGGGGAGCTGTTTTTT. This translates into CASSSGTVTGELFF.